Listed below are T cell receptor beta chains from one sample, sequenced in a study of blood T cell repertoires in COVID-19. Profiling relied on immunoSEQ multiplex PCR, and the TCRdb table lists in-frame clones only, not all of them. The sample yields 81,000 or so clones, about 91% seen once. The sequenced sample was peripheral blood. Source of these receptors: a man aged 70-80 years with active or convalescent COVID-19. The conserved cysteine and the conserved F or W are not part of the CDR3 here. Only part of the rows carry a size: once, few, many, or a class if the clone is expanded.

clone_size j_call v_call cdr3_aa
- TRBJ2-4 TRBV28 ASSTRDSKNIQY
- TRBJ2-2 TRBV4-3 ASSQARGRTGELF
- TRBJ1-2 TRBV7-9 ASSPKQGQNGYT
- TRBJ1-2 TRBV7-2 ASSLRQGDGYT
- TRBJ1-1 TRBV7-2 ASSLLNTEAF
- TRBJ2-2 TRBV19 ATSRGRDRSGELF
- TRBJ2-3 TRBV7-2 ASSPDRAANTDTQY
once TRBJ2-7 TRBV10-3 AISPTGGVYEQY
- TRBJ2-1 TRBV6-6 ASSRPRGALNNEQF
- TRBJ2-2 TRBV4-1 ASSQGETSPGELF
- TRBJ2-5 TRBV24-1 ATSDFSRGFETQY
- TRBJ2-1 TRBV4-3 ASSPNRGQRPNEQF
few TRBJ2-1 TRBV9 ASSVENGNEQF
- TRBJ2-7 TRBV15 ATSPRLAGDHEQY
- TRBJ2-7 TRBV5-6 ASRETGAQNEQY
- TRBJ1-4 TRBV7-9 ASSRGQGEKLF
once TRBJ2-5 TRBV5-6 ASSRQADQETQY
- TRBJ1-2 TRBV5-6 ASSTPGTYTNYGYT
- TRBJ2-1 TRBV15 ATSRDRARGENEQF
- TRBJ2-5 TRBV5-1 ASSLNLARQETQY
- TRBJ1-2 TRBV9 ASSSINVGHYGYT
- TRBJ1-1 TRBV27 ASSRTQGGMNTEAF